These T cell receptor beta chains were read from a single sample in a study of shared clonotypes between healthy human individuals. Measured with immunoSEQ multiplex PCR; TCRdb has only the in-frame clones, and not every one. Of about 2.2 million clones in the sample, about 94% were seen once. Sequencing input: naive CD8+ T cells from PBMCs. The receptors shown here come from a man in his late teens or twenties in good health. Some clones in this sample may be carry-over from other donors' samples. Both conserved end residues are part of each CDR3. Each record gives: J gene, clone size, V gene, D gene, CDR3 protein, CDR3 DNA. D genes are given only for firm matches. Only some rows state a clone size, as once, few, many or a class for expanded clones.

j_gene: TRBJ2-7; abundance: -; v_gene: TRBV9; d_gene: TRBD2; CDR3aa: CASSVGASGSYEQYF; CDR3nt: TGTGCCAGCAGCGTCGGGGCTAGCGGGAGTTACGAGCAGTACTTC
j_gene: TRBJ1-5; abundance: -; v_gene: TRBV19; d_gene: TRBD1; CDR3aa: CASSIGGGWQPQHF; CDR3nt: TGTGCCAGTAGTATCGGAGGGGGCTGGCAGCCCCAGCATTTT
j_gene: TRBJ1-2; abundance: -; v_gene: TRBV27; d_gene: -; CDR3aa: CASSSRAGPHGDGYTF; CDR3nt: TGTGCCAGCAGTTCCCGGGCTGGACCTCACGGAGATGGCTACACCTTC
j_gene: TRBJ2-6; abundance: -; v_gene: TRBV27; d_gene: TRBD1; CDR3aa: CASSPPGQGRGANVLTF; CDR3nt: TGTGCCAGCAGTCCCCCGGGACAGGGGCGTGGGGCCAACGTCCTGACTTTC
j_gene: TRBJ2-7; abundance: once; v_gene: TRBV7-2; d_gene: -; CDR3aa: CASSFLGIASYEQYF; CDR3nt: TGTGCCAGCAGCTTTCTCGGGATTGCCTCCTACGAGCAGTACTTC
j_gene: TRBJ2-1; abundance: -; v_gene: TRBV27; d_gene: -; CDR3aa: CASSPSGPFYNEQFF; CDR3nt: TGTGCCAGCAGTCCATCGGGACCGTTCTACAATGAGCAGTTCTTC
j_gene: TRBJ1-4; abundance: -; v_gene: TRBV27; d_gene: -; CDR3aa: CASSLRATNEKLFF; CDR3nt: TGTGCCAGCAGTTTGCGAGCGACTAATGAAAAACTGTTTTTT
j_gene: TRBJ2-7; abundance: few; v_gene: TRBV7-8; d_gene: -; CDR3aa: CASSLAVSTGEQYF; CDR3nt: TGTGCCAGCAGCTTAGCCGTCAGCACGGGCGAGCAGTACTTC
j_gene: TRBJ2-1; abundance: -; v_gene: TRBV30; d_gene: -; CDR3aa: CAWRPHSGYNEQFF; CDR3nt: TGTGCCTGGAGGCCACATTCAGGGTACAATGAGCAGTTCTTC
j_gene: TRBJ2-3; abundance: -; v_gene: TRBV28; d_gene: -; CDR3aa: CASSFRTEVTDTQYF; CDR3nt: TGTGCCAGCAGTTTTAGGACAGAAGTCACAGATACGCAGTATTTT
j_gene: TRBJ2-5; abundance: -; v_gene: TRBV4-2; d_gene: TRBD2; CDR3aa: CASSSREDQETQYF; CDR3nt: TGTGCCAGCAGCTCGCGGGAGGACCAAGAGACCCAGTACTTC
j_gene: TRBJ2-7; abundance: -; v_gene: TRBV7-6; d_gene: TRBD2; CDR3aa: CASSPGGGRYEQYF; CDR3nt: TGTGCCAGCAGCCCGGGCGGGGGGCGGTACGAGCAGTACTTC
j_gene: TRBJ2-7; abundance: -; v_gene: TRBV7-7; d_gene: -; CDR3aa: CASSQGTDSSYEQYF; CDR3nt: TGTGCCAGCAGCCAAGGGACCGACAGCTCCTACGAGCAGTACTTC
j_gene: TRBJ2-5; abundance: -; v_gene: TRBV2; d_gene: -; CDR3aa: CASTPGGFYETQYF; CDR3nt: TGTGCCAGCACCCCTGGGGGGTTTTACGAGACCCAGTACTTC
j_gene: TRBJ2-7; abundance: -; v_gene: TRBV10-3; d_gene: -; CDR3aa: CAAAEDPESYEQYF; CDR3nt: TGTGCCGCCGCGGAGGACCCCGAATCCTACGAGCAGTACTTC
j_gene: TRBJ2-5; abundance: -; v_gene: TRBV6-5; d_gene: -; CDR3aa: CASSGYWETQYF; CDR3nt: TGTGCCAGCAGTGGATACTGGGAGACCCAGTACTTC
j_gene: TRBJ1-1; abundance: -; v_gene: TRBV6-1; d_gene: -; CDR3aa: CASSEWGENTEAFF; CDR3nt: TGTGCCAGCAGTGAATGGGGAGAGAACACTGAAGCTTTCTTT
j_gene: TRBJ1-3; abundance: -; v_gene: TRBV9; d_gene: TRBD1; CDR3aa: CASSVGGTEPPPSGNTIYF; CDR3nt: TGTGCCAGCAGCGTAGGTGGGACAGAGCCTCCTCCTTCTGGAAACACCATATATTTT
j_gene: TRBJ2-3; abundance: -; v_gene: TRBV2; d_gene: -; CDR3aa: CASTRLGGTDTQYF; CDR3nt: TGTGCCAGCACTCGACTCGGGGGCACAGATACGCAGTATTTT
j_gene: TRBJ2-7; abundance: -; v_gene: TRBV7-9; d_gene: TRBD1; CDR3aa: CASSVGQGSYEQYF; CDR3nt: TGTGCCAGCAGCGTGGGACAGGGGTCCTACGAGCAGTACTTC
j_gene: TRBJ2-5; abundance: -; v_gene: TRBV5-4; d_gene: -; CDR3aa: CASSFKHIQETQYF; CDR3nt: TGTGCCAGCAGCTTCAAACACATCCAAGAGACCCAGTACTTC
j_gene: TRBJ1-1; abundance: -; v_gene: TRBV11-3; d_gene: TRBD1; CDR3aa: CASTPTLQGCTEAFF; CDR3nt: TGTGCCAGCACCCCGACATTACAGGGGTGCACTGAAGCTTTCTTT
j_gene: TRBJ1-5; abundance: -; v_gene: TRBV15; d_gene: -; CDR3aa: CATSSRDASNQPQHF; CDR3nt: TGTGCCACCAGCAGCCGGGACGCTAGCAATCAGCCCCAGCATTTT
j_gene: TRBJ2-7; abundance: -; v_gene: TRBV11-2; d_gene: -; CDR3aa: CASSLDQRRGSSYEQYF; CDR3nt: TGTGCCAGCAGCTTAGATCAGCGGCGAGGGTCAAGCTACGAGCAGTACTTC
j_gene: TRBJ2-4; abundance: -; v_gene: TRBV15; d_gene: -; CDR3aa: CATSRDRVMGPLVVQYF; CDR3nt: TGTGCCACCAGCAGAGATCGAGTAATGGGGCCTCTTGTCGTTCAGTACTTC
j_gene: TRBJ1-1; abundance: -; v_gene: TRBV27; d_gene: -; CDR3aa: CASSSTPGRTGAFF; CDR3nt: TGTGCCAGCAGTTCGACTCCGGGACGAACGGGGGCTTTCTTT